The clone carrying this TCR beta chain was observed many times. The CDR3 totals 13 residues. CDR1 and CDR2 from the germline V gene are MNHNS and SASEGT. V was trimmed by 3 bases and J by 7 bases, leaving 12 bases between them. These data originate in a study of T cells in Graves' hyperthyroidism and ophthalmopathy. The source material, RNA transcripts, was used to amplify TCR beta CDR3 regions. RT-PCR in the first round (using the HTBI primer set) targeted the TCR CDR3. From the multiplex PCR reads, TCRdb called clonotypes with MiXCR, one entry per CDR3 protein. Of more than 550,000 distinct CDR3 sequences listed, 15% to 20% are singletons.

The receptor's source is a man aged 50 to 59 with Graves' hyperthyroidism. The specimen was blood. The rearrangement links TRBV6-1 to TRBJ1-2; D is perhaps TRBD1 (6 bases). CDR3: CASSDFPGAGYTF. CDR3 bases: TGTGCCAGCAGTGATTTTCCGGGGGCTGGCTACACCTTC.